This T cell receptor (beta chain) was sequenced in a study of blood T cell repertoires in COVID-19. CDR3 length: 17 residues. J gave up 6 bases and V 8 bases, and 15 bases lay outside the gene matches. The germline V gene has CDR1 LNHDA and CDR2 SQIVND (reference sequence). Method: immunoSEQ multiplex PCR; TCRdb's copy keeps in-frame clones and lacks some. The table includes more than 300,000 clones, 90% detected once. The chain couples TRBV19 to TRBJ1-4; 10 bases agree with TRBD1. The sequencing input was PBMCs or T cells enriched from blood (not recorded which). The source of this sequence is a woman aged 25 to 39 who had been exposed to COVID-19. DNA of the CDR3: TGTGCCAGTTCACCGGGACAGGGGATGGTGATCTATGAAAAACTGTTTTTT. It specifies CASSPGQGMVIYEKLFF. Looking up the rest from reference TRBV19 and TRBJ1-4 gives the full variable domain: DGGITQSPKYLFRKEGQNVTLSCEQNLNHDAMYWYRQDPGQGLRLIYYSQIVNDFQKGDIAEGYSVSREKKESFPLTVTSAQKNPTAFYLCASSPGQGMVIYEKLFFGSGTQLSVL.